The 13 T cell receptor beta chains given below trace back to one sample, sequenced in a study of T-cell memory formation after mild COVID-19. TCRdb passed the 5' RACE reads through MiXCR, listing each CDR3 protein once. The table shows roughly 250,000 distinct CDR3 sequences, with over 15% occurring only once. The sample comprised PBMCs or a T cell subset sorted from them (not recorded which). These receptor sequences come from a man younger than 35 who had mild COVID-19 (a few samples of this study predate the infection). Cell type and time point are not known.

CDR3 coding DNA: TGTGCCAGCAGGCCGGTTGGCTATGGCTACACCTTC. As protein: CASRPVGYGYTF. The rearrangement links TRBV6-5 to TRBJ1-2; D is unresolved. V was trimmed by 6 bases and J by 4 bases, leaving 9 bases between them. From germline, CDR1 is MNHEY and CDR2 SVGAGI. There are 12 residues in the CDR3.

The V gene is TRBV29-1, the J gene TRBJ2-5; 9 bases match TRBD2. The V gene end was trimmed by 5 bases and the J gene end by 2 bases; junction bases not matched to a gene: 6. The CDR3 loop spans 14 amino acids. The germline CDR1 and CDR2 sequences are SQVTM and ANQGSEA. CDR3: CSVSSSGAQETQYF. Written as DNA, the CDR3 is TGCAGCGTTTCCTCTAGCGGGGCTCAAGAGACCCAGTACTTC.

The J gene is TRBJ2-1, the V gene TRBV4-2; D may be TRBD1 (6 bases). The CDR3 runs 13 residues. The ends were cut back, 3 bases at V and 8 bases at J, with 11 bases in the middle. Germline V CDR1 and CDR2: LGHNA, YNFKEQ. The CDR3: CASSHVQGYEQFF. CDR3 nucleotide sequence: TGTGCCAGCAGCCATGTACAGGGCTATGAGCAGTTCTTC.

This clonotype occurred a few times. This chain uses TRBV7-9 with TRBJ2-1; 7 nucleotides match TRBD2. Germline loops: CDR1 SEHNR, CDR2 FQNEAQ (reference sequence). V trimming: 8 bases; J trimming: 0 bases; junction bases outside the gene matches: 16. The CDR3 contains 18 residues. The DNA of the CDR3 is TGTGCCAGCGTCCGAGTTGGCCGGGGGGTTGACTCCTACAATGAGCAGTTCTTC. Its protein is CASVRVGRGVDSYNEQFF.

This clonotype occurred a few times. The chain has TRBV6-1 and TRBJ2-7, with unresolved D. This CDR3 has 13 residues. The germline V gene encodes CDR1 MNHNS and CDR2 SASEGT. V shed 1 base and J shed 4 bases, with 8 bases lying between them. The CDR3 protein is CASSEEGVYEQYV. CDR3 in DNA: TGTGCCAGCAGTGAAGAGGGCGTATACGAGCAGTACGTC.

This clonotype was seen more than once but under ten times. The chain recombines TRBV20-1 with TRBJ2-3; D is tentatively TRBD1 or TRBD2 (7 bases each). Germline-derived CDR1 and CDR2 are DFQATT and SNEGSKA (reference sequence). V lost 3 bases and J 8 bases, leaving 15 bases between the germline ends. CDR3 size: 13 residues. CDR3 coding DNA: TGCAGTGCTAGCCCTACAGGGGAGGGTACGCAGTATTTT. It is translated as CSASPTGEGTQYF.

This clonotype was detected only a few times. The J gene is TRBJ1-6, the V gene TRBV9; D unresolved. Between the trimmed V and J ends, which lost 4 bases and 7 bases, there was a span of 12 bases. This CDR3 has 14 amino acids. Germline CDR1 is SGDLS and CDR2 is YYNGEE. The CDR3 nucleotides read TGTGCCAGCAGCACCAACAGCCGCAATTCACCCCTCCACTTT. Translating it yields CASSTNSRNSPLHF.

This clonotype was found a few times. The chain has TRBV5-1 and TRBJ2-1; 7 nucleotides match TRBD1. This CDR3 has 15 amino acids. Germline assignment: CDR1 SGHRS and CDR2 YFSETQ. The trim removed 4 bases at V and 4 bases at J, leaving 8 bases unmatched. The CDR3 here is CASSPTGDPYNEQFF. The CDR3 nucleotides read TGCGCCAGCAGCCCCACAGGGGACCCTTACAATGAGCAGTTCTTC. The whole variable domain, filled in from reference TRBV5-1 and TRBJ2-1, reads KAGVTQTPRYLIKTRGQQVTLSCSPISGHRSVSWYQQTPGQGLQFLFEYFSETQRNKGNFPGRFSGRQFSNSRSEMNVSTLELGDSALYLCASSPTGDPYNEQFFGPGTRLTVL.

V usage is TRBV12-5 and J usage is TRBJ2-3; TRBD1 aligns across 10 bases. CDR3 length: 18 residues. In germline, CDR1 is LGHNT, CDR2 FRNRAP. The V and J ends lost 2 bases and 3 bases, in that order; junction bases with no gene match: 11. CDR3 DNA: TGTGCTAGTGGTTTGCGTGGCCTGGGACAGGGGATAACAGATACGCAGTATTTT. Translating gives CASGLRGLGQGITDTQYF.

The CDR3 protein is CASNRRNEKLFF. The DNA of the CDR3 is TGTGCCAGCAACCGGCGCAATGAAAAACTGTTTTTT. The chain has TRBV6-1 and TRBJ1-4; no reliable D call. V gave up 7 bases and J gave up 5 bases, with 8 bases separating them. Germline-derived CDR1 and CDR2 are MNHNS and SASEGT. There are 12 residues in the CDR3.

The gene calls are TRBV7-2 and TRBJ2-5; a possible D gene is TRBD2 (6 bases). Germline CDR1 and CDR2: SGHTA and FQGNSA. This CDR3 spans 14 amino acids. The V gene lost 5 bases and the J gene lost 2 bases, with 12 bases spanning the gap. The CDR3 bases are TGTGCCAGCAGCCCGCGGGACTCGCAAGAGACCCAGTACTTC. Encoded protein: CASSPRDSQETQYF. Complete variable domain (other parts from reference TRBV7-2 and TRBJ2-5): GAGVSQSPSNKVTEKGKDVELRCDPISGHTALYWYRQSLGQGLEFLIYFQGNSAPDKSGLPSDRFSAERTGGSVSTLTIQRTQQEDSAVYLCASSPRDSQETQYFGPGTRLLVL.

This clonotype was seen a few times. The chain's CDR3 is CASSLETGMKFF. The CDR3 bases are TGTGCCAGCAGCTTAGAGACAGGGATGAAGTTTTTT. V usage is TRBV7-2 and J usage is TRBJ1-4, with 7 positions matching TRBD1. Germline trimming cut 1 base from V and 16 bases from J; bases unmatched to any gene: 6. Germline CDR1 is SGHTA and CDR2 is FQGNSA. This CDR3 has 12 amino acids. The full variable domain, with the rest looked up from reference TRBV7-2 and TRBJ1-4, is GAGVSQSPSNKVTEKGKDVELRCDPISGHTALYWYRQSLGQGLEFLIYFQGNSAPDKSGLPSDRFSAERTGGSVSTLTIQRTQQEDSAVYLCASSLETGMKFFGSGTQLSVL.

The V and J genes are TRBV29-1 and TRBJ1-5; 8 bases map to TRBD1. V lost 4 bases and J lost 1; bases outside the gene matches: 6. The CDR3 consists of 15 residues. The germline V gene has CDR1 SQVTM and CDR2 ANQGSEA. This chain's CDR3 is CSVAQGAMSNQPQHF. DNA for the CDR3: TGCAGCGTTGCCCAGGGGGCTATGAGCAATCAGCCCCAGCATTTT.